The rows below give T cell receptor beta chains drawn from one sample of a study of blood T cell repertoires in COVID-19. Clones were sequenced by immunoSEQ multiplex PCR, and TCRdb holds only the in-frame ones, with some missing. The sample shows 120,000 to 150,000 clones, 75% to 85% of them seen only once. The sequencing input was peripheral blood. The receptors here all came from a woman aged 45-59 years in a cohort sampled during active or convalescent COVID-19. Both conserved end residues are part of each CDR3. Each record gives: V gene, D gene, J gene, clone size, CDR3 protein, CDR3 DNA. A D gene is named only where the DNA matches it firmly. Clone size is shown for a subset of rows, as once, few, many or a class of expanded clone.

>TRBV7-8|.|TRBJ1-3|.
CASSLFLDNFSGNTIYF
TGTGCCAGCAGCTTATTTTTGGACAACTTCTCTGGAAACACCATATATTTT
>TRBV10-3|.|TRBJ2-1|.
CAISESRPSYNEQFF
TGTGCCATCAGTGAGTCTCGTCCCTCCTACAATGAGCAGTTCTTC
>TRBV9|.|TRBJ2-1|once
CASSVRKWTEEQFF
TGTGCCAGCAGCGTGCGTAAGTGGACTGAGGAGCAGTTCTTC
>TRBV2|.|TRBJ1-2|.
CASSGGYGYTF
TGTGCCAGCAGTGGAGGGTATGGCTACACCTTC
>TRBV7-2|.|TRBJ2-7|many
CASSLEQGYEQYF
TGTGCCAGCAGCTTAGAACAGGGCTACGAGCAGTACTTC
>TRBV7-6|.|TRBJ1-3|.
CASSLRQGTSGNTIYF
TGTGCCAGCAGCCTAAGGCAGGGGACCTCTGGAAACACCATATATTTT
>TRBV6-5|TRBD1|TRBJ2-7|few
CASSLRAGQVSYEQYF
TGTGCCAGCAGTTTACGTGCGGGACAGGTCTCCTACGAGCAGTACTTC
>TRBV5-1|TRBD2|TRBJ2-5|.
CASINSSGGGQETQYF
TGCGCCAGCATAAATAGTAGCGGGGGCGGCCAAGAGACCCAGTACTTC
>TRBV4-1|.|TRBJ2-7|.
CASSLVPGNYEQYF
TGCGCCAGCAGCCTAGTGCCCGGGAACTACGAGCAGTACTTC
>TRBV18|.|TRBJ2-5|.
CASSPGEVLYQETQYF
TGTGCCAGCTCACCGGGGGAGGTTTTGTACCAAGAGACCCAGTACTTC
>TRBV27|TRBD1|TRBJ1-6|.
CASRGQRNSPLHF
TGTGCCAGCAGGGGACAGAGGAATTCACCCCTCCACTTT
>TRBV19|.|TRBJ1-5|.
CASIPPLPSEMHF
TGTGCCAGTATCCCCCCTCTACCTTCCGAGATGCATTTT
>TRBV16|TRBD2|TRBJ2-3|.
CASSQVLAASTDTQYF
TGTGCCAGCAGCCAAGTACTAGCGGCTAGCACAGATACGCAGTATTTT
>TRBV12-3/TRBV12-4|.|TRBJ1-2|.
CASSLQGSGYTF
TGTGCCAGCAGTCTACAGGGCTCTGGCTACACCTTC
>TRBV6-1|.|TRBJ1-2|.
CASSEGGNYGYTF
TGTGCCAGCAGTGAAGGAGGTAACTATGGCTACACCTTC
>TRBV13|TRBD2|TRBJ2-7|.
CASSGRLAGGLSLSYEQYF
TGTGCCAGCAGCGGGCGACTAGCGGGGGGACTATCCCTATCCTACGAGCAGTACTTC
>TRBV19|TRBD2|TRBJ2-1|.
CASSTSGGAVNEQFF
TGTGCCAGTAGTACTAGCGGGGGGGCAGTCAATGAGCAGTTCTTC
>TRBV29-1|TRBD1|TRBJ1-2|once
CSVDPSTGGITF
TGCAGCGTTGACCCATCTACAGGGGGAATCACCTTC
>TRBV10-3|TRBD1|TRBJ2-3|.
CAITDSGTGGRDTQYF
TGTGCCATCACTGACAGCGGGACAGGGGGCAGGGATACGCAGTATTTT
>TRBV10-2|.|TRBJ1-1|.
CASSYRDNTEAFF
TGCGCCAGCAGCTACAGGGACAACACTGAAGCTTTCTTT
>TRBV13|TRBD1|TRBJ2-7|.
CASSLGWTGGSYEQYF
TGTGCCAGCAGCTTAGGGTGGACAGGGGGCTCCTACGAGCAGTACTTC
>TRBV9|.|TRBJ1-5|few
CASSQTGSSNQPQHF
TGTGCCAGCAGTCAAACAGGTTCCAGCAATCAGCCCCAGCATTTT
>TRBV4-1|TRBD1|TRBJ2-7|.
CASSQVDRGHDEQYF
TGCGCCAGCAGCCAAGTCGACAGGGGTCACGACGAGCAGTACTTC
>TRBV30|.|TRBJ2-1|once
CAWRPNRELVYNEQFF
TGTGCCTGGAGGCCGAACCGGGAGCTCGTATACAATGAGCAGTTCTTC
>TRBV24-1|TRBD1|TRBJ1-5|once
CATGTGPYQPQHF
TGTGCCACCGGGACAGGGCCTTATCAGCCCCAGCATTTT
>TRBV10-3|.|TRBJ1-3|.
CAIRDKENTIYF
TGTGCCATCAGAGACAAGGAAAACACCATATATTTT
>TRBV19|.|TRBJ2-2|few
CASTLWAHTGELFF
TGTGCCAGTACCCTATGGGCCCACACCGGGGAGCTGTTTTTT
>TRBV27|.|TRBJ1-3|.
CASRGLGGNTIYF
TGTGCCAGCAGGGGGCTGGGGGGAAACACCATATATTTT
>TRBV7-2|.|TRBJ1-4|once
CASSLGGEGEKLFF
TGTGCCAGCAGCTTAGGGGGGGAAGGTGAAAAACTGTTTTTT
>TRBV5-1|.|TRBJ1-1|.
CASSLVSDTEAFF
TGCGCCAGCAGCTTGGTTTCTGACACTGAAGCTTTCTTT
>TRBV10-3|TRBD1|TRBJ2-7|.
CAIQRDRDSSSEQYF
TGTGCCATCCAGAGAGACCGGGACAGCTCCAGCGAGCAGTACTTC
>TRBV5-6|.|TRBJ2-1|.
CASSLAGGFSPGNEQFF
TGTGCCAGCAGCTTGGCCGGTGGGTTTTCCCCGGGGAATGAGCAGTTCTTC
>TRBV27|.|TRBJ1-5|.
CATHSNQPQHF
TGTGCCACCCATAGCAATCAGCCCCAGCATTTT
>TRBV27|.|TRBJ1-6|.
CASSFGTSPLHF
TGTGCCAGCAGTTTCGGTACTTCACCCCTCCACTTT
>TRBV10-3|.|TRBJ1-1|.
CAISESQGTEAFF
TGTGCCATCAGTGAGTCTCAGGGCACTGAAGCTTTCTTT
>TRBV7-3|.|TRBJ1-2|.
CASSPTGGQGYGYTF
TGTGCCAGCAGCCCAACGGGGGGGCAGGGCTATGGCTACACCTTC
>TRBV4-3|TRBD2|TRBJ2-3|once
CASSQDPNGGARDTQYF
TGCGCCAGCAGCCAAGACCCAAACGGGGGGGCCAGAGATACGCAGTATTTT
>TRBV5-1|TRBD1|TRBJ1-4|.
CASSLGQGGEKLFF
TGCGCCAGCAGCTTGGGACAGGGAGGTGAAAAACTGTTTTTT
>TRBV19|.|TRBJ1-4|.
CASTLEEKLFF
TGTGCCAGTACCCTCGAGGAAAAACTGTTTTTT
>TRBV6-6|TRBD1|TRBJ1-6|.
CASSLQGDDSPLHF
TGTGCCAGCAGTTTACAGGGGGACGATTCACCCCTCCACTTT
>TRBV7-8|.|TRBJ1-1|.
CASSEALNTEAFF
TGTGCCAGCAGTGAAGCTCTAAACACTGAAGCTTTCTTT
>TRBV4-1|TRBD2|TRBJ2-5|.
CASSQNSGGALAQYF
TGCGCCAGCAGCCAAAATAGCGGGGGGGCCCTGGCCCAGTACTTC